This T cell receptor (beta chain) was identified during a study of blood T cells in healthy people across ages. The study, taken as a whole, reports: Age advanced and TCR beta diversity per million T cells fell, roughly linearly.

A second PCR, run for about 7 to 11 cycles, used a sample-barcoded 5' primer plus a J-beta primer mix. At least 3 million CDR3-containing paired-end reads were obtained per sample. TCRdb passed the 5' RACE reads through MiXCR, listing each CDR3 protein once. The sample contains fewer than 2,000,000 distinct CDR3 sequences, around 36% of which appear only once. Of note for this clonotype: Its antigen is still unknown.

The receptor was derived from a woman in her 30s in good health. The specimen sequenced was blood.

The CDR3 loop is CASSQDPGTSGSEQFF. CDR3 in DNA: TGTGCCAGCAGCCAAGATCCCGGGACTAGCGGGAGTGAGCAGTTCTTC. The rearrangement uses TRBV3-1 and TRBJ2-1; 14 bases are a match to TRBD2. CDR1 and CDR2 (germline): LGHDT, YNNKEL (reference sequence). The CDR3 is 16 residues long. Losses at the gene ends were 0 bases for V and 9 bases for J; bases not matched to a gene: 4.